This T cell receptor beta chain stems from a study of cytomegalovirus exposure and HLA in healthy donors. Researchers ran the PCR with 60 Vbeta and 13 Jbeta primers. This table comes from immunoSEQ multiplex PCR, and its TCRdb copy is limited to in-frame clones, with some not included. The profile shows 150,000 or so clones, more than 70% of them singletons. The trim removed 2 bases at V and 5 bases at J, leaving 4 bases unmatched. CDR1 and CDR2 from the germline V gene are MNHEY and SVGAGI. The CDR3 consists of 14 residues. With regard to this clone: Antigen unknown.

Overall study results and limits: In a later analysis, most CMV-associated TCR beta chains appeared HLA-restricted.

What was sequenced was PBMCs. The sequence was collected from a man aged 50 to 59 in good health and CMV-seronegative. This chain joins TRBV6-5 and TRBJ2-3; 7 bases fit TRBD1. The CDR3 sequence is CASSYGAGGDTQYF. The CDR3 DNA reads TGTGCCAGCAGTTACGGGGCAGGGGGAGATACGCAGTATTTT.